This entry describes one TCR beta chain. As yet, its antigen is unknown. This sample is part of a study of beta chain features in type 1 diabetes. All of the isolated RNA was reverse transcribed, so expressed TCRB transcripts were sequenced. Some clones are missing from TCRdb's copy, which holds only in-frame ones; the method was immunoSEQ multiplex PCR. Found here are about 370,000 clones, 8.5% to 10% of them singletons; the top ten hold 0.55% to 0.75%. In germline, CDR1 is MDHEN, CDR2 SYDVKM. CDR3 size: 14 residues. V was cut by 8 bases and J by 8 bases, with 18 bases left in between. A single heparinised blood sample, averaging roughly 0.11 L, was obtained per donor. Notes on the study in general: These data did not resolve whether HLA type affects TCRB rearrangement. Across all four CD4+ subsets, people with type 1 diabetes showed modestly shorter TCRB CDR3s.

This sequence was found in a man aged 25 to 40 with type 1 diabetes. Sample: central memory CD4+ T cells from blood. The chain is built from TRBV28 and TRBJ1-4, with D possibly being TRBD1 (5 bases). The CDR3 protein is CASGGGRVTEKLFF. CDR3 in DNA: TGTGCCAGCGGCGGGGGGAGAGTGACCGAAAAACTGTTTTTT.